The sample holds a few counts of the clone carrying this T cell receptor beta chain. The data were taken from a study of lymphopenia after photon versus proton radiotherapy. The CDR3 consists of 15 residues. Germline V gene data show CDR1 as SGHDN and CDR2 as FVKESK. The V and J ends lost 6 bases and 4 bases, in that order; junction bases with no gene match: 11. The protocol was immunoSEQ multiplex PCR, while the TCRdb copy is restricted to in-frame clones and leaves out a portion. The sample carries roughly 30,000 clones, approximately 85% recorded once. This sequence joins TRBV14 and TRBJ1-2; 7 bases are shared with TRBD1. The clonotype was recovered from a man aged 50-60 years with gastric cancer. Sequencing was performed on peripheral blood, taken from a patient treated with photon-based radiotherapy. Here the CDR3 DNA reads TGTGCCAGCAGAGGCCGTACAGGGGACCGCTATGGCTACACCTTC. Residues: CASRGRTGDRYGYTF.